This TCR beta chain was recovered during a study of blood T cell repertoires in COVID-19. Study in general: The analysed material was cDNA or gDNA that came from T cells, B-cell-depleted T cells, or PBMCs.

Profiling relied on immunoSEQ multiplex PCR, and the TCRdb table lists in-frame clones only, not all of them. The sample has 300,000 to 350,000 clones, approximately 89% seen once. From germline, CDR1 is SEHNR and CDR2 FQNEAQ (reference sequence). The CDR3 consists of 16 residues. Trimming removed 2 bases from V and 1 base from J; junction bases left unmatched: 5. Sequenced material: PBMCs or T cells enriched from blood (not recorded which). This TCR was sampled from a woman in her 30s who had recovered from COVID-19. The J gene is TRBJ1-5, the V gene TRBV7-9; 7 bases map to TRBD1. The CDR3 DNA reads TGTGCCAGCAGCTTATACAGGGGTAGCAGCAATCAGCCCCAGCATTTT. Its translation is CASSLYRGSSNQPQHF.